Listed here is a single T cell receptor (beta chain). The antigen is not known. These data come from a study of vaccination and CD4 T cells after COVID-19. Overall study: Control wells got either CEFX epitopes, HIV-1 Nef peptides, or no peptide at all. Whole-study findings and limits: Spike mono-reactivity applied to 304 of 307 vaccine-specific clones detected in convalescent patients.

Treatment given: roughly nine-day PBMC culture with coronavirus spike peptide pools or control peptides (ViraFEST assay). Cells were cultured for about nine days, and then CD4+ T cells were isolated by negative selection. The junction had 4 bases not matched to a gene; V was cut back by 0 bases and J by 3 bases. The CDR3 extends over 15 amino acids. Germline loops: CDR1 DFQATT, CDR2 SNEGSKA (reference sequence). Oncomine TCR Beta short-read sequencing was applied to DNA from cultured CD4+ T cells. TCRdb re-derived calls from the PCR reads in MiXCR, one entry per CDR3 protein. This sample has 13,000 or so distinct CDR3 sequences, with roughly 61% found just once.

Sequencing was performed on CD4+ T cells from blood, cultured in vitro. The receptor comes from a human donor who had recovered from COVID-19. The rearrangement uses TRBV20-1 and TRBJ2-5; 10 nucleotides line up with TRBD2. CDR3 sequence: CSARDPLAGEETQYF. The CDR3 nucleotides are TGCAGTGCTAGAGATCCCCTAGCGGGAGAAGAGACCCAGTACTTC.